These 32 T cell receptor beta chains were sequenced from one sample in a study of T cell responses to AZD1222 COVID-19 vaccine. TCRdb keeps only in-frame clones here, not all; method: immunoSEQ multiplex PCR. The sample lists about 45,000 clones, around 80% seen once, with 15% to 20% in the top ten. The material was peripheral blood, obtained 28 days after the second AZD1222 dose. These receptors came from an adult who received the AZD1222 COVID-19 vaccine.

This chain joins TRBV5-1 and TRBJ1-1; D is perhaps TRBD1 (6 bases). Germline V gene data show CDR1 as SGHRS and CDR2 as YFSETQ. V was trimmed by 4 bases and J by 0 bases, leaving 13 bases between them. This CDR3 has 15 amino acids. CDR3 region: CASSPRDNLNTEAFF. The CDR3 DNA sequence: TGCGCCAGCAGCCCGAGGGACAACCTGAACACTGAAGCTTTCTTT.

This chain connects TRBV7-3 to TRBJ2-7; 8 nucleotides match TRBD2. In germline, CDR1 is SGHTA, CDR2 FQGTGA. The CDR3 spans 14 residues. Trimming at V came to 1 base and at J to 4 bases, leaving 3 bases not matched to a gene. This chain's CDR3 is CASSLSSGEYEQYF. The DNA for the CDR3 is TGTGCCAGCAGCTTAAGTAGCGGGGAGTACGAGCAGTACTTC.

The chain links TRBV5-1 to TRBJ1-1; D gene unclear. Germline values: CDR1 SGHRS, CDR2 YFSETQ. The CDR3 totals 15 residues. V was clipped by 5 bases and J by 0 bases, with 14 bases between them. CDR3 DNA: TGCGCCAGCAGACCGGGGTACAGAATGAACACTGAAGCTTTCTTT. Translating gives CASRPGYRMNTEAFF.

This clone was observed a single time. V usage is TRBV5-1 and J usage is TRBJ2-5; 10 bases are a match to TRBD1. Unmatched junction bases numbered 4, after V lost 3 bases and J lost 5 bases. The CDR3 totals 14 residues. Germline V gene lookup returns CDR1 SGHRS and CDR2 YFSETQ. CDR3 residues: CASSSPGQGETQYF. The CDR3 DNA reads TGCGCCAGCAGCTCCCCGGGACAGGGGGAGACCCAGTACTTC.

The chain uses TRBV19 and TRBJ2-7, with 9 bases that match TRBD1. There are 14 residues in the CDR3. V lost 5 bases to trimming and J lost 2 bases; unmatched junction nucleotides: 4. Germline V lookup: CDR1 LNHDA, CDR2 SQIVND (reference sequence). The DNA of the CDR3 is TGTGCCAGTAGTGCTGGGACAGGGCCCTACGAGCAGTACTTC. It codes for CASSAGTGPYEQYF.

J is TRBJ2-4 and V is TRBV18; no reliable D call. The V and J ends lost 0 bases and 10 bases respectively, with 22 bases between them. Germline loops: CDR1 KGHSH, CDR2 LQKENI. The CDR3 loop spans 17 amino acids. CDR3: CASSPPDWLGFTLIQYF. As DNA, the CDR3 is TGTGCCAGCTCACCACCGGATTGGCTAGGATTTACCCTTATTCAGTACTTC.

The chain uses TRBV19 and TRBJ2-2, with D possibly matching TRBD2 (6 bases). Germline V gene sequence: CDR1 LNHDA, CDR2 SQIVND (reference sequence). This CDR3 spans 14 amino acids. Trimming pared 3 bases from V and 5 bases from J, leaving 10 bases between. CDR3 nucleotide sequence: TGTGCCAGTAGTATTAGGAGGGGAACCGGGGAGCTGTTTTTT. It yields the protein CASSIRRGTGELFF.

This clone was counted a few times. This chain joins TRBV5-4 and TRBJ2-2, with D unresolved. V was clipped by 0 bases and J by 7 bases, with 4 bases between them. Per the germline V gene, CDR1 is SGHNT and CDR2 is YYREEE (reference sequence). The CDR3 runs 12 residues. The CDR3: CASSLVGGELFF. The CDR3, as DNA: TGTGCCAGCAGCTTGGTTGGCGGGGAGCTGTTTTTT.

V and J are TRBV7-8 and TRBJ1-2; TRBD1 is a possible D gene (5 bases). From germline, CDR1 is SGHVS and CDR2 FQNEAQ. The CDR3 sequence is 15 residues long. The V and J ends lost 1 base and 4 bases respectively, with 13 bases between them. The CDR3 DNA reads as TGTGCCAGCAGCTTAGGGGGGTCTTCCTCCTATGGCTACACCTTC. It translates to CASSLGGSSSYGYTF.

This sequence joins TRBV9 and TRBJ2-1, with 10 bases lining up with TRBD2. The CDR3 has 16 amino acids. V trimming: 4 bases; J trimming: 9 bases; junction bases outside the gene matches: 13. CDR1 and CDR2 (germline): SGDLS, YYNGEE. The CDR3 DNA reads as TGTGCCAGCAGCTCCCGCGGAGCGGGGGGGCTTGGTGAGCAGTTCTTC. This gives the protein CASSSRGAGGLGEQFF. The complete variable domain, with remaining parts taken from reference TRBV9 and TRBJ2-1, reads DSGVTQTPKHLITATGQRVTLRCSPRSGDLSVYWYQQSLDQGLQFLIQYYNGEERAKGNILERFSAQQFPDLHSELNLSSLELGDSALYFCASSSRGAGGLGEQFFGPGTRLTVL.

This clone was detected only once. The chain combines TRBV5-1 with TRBJ2-7; D is uncertain. With 9 bases removed from V and 2 bases from J, the gap between germline ends came to 18 bases. This CDR3 comprises 14 residues. Germline lookup yields CDR1 SGHRS and CDR2 YFSETQ. The CDR3 DNA follows: TGCGCCATCATGCCCGGACCTCGAACCTACGAGCAGTACTTC. Residues: CAIMPGPRTYEQYF.

This chain joins TRBV18 and TRBJ1-1; D may be TRBD1 (6 bases). Trimming removed 3 bases from V and 1 base from J, with 9 bases in between. CDR3 length equals 14 residues. Germline CDR1 is KGHSH and CDR2 is LQKENI. In nucleotides, the CDR3 is TGTGCCAGCTCACCCCTGGACAGGAACACTGAAGCTTTCTTT. Translated: CASSPLDRNTEAFF. The full variable domain, in which reference TRBV18 and TRBJ1-1 provide the parts outside the CDR3, is NAGVMQNPRHLVRRRGQEARLRCSPMKGHSHVYWYRQLPEEGLKFMVYLQKENIIDESGMPKERFSAEFPKEGPSILRIQQVVRGDSAAYFCASSPLDRNTEAFFGQGTRLTVV.

The chain is built from TRBV7-2 and TRBJ2-5; TRBD1 might be the D (5 bases). This CDR3 is 13 amino acids long. Trimming shortened V by 5 bases and J by 5 bases, and 12 bases separated the two germline ends. Per the germline V gene, CDR1 is SGHTA and CDR2 is FQGNSA. The CDR3 nucleotides are TGTGCCAGCAGCCGCAGGGTCCGGGAGACCCAGTACTTC. Translated, it gives CASSRRVRETQYF.

This clone has a single count. V usage is TRBV6-7 and J usage is TRBJ2-5, with TRBD1 as a possible D gene (5 bases). TRBV6-7 is filed as an ORF, its function uncertain. V was pared by 2 bases and J by 2 bases, with 9 bases between. The CDR3 extends over 14 amino acids. The CDR3 DNA reads as TGTGCCAGCAGTTACGGGCAGGGACAAGAGACCCAGTACTTC. Translated, it gives CASSYGQGQETQYF.

The chain recombines TRBV9 with TRBJ2-1; TRBD2 matches at 8 bases. V lost 0 bases, J lost 8 bases, and 7 bases stayed unmatched. Germline V CDR1 and CDR2: SGDLS, YYNGEE. This CDR3 has 15 amino acids. The CDR3 loop is CASSVAIAGFDEQFF. CDR3 coding DNA: TGTGCCAGCAGCGTAGCAATAGCGGGGTTCGATGAGCAGTTCTTC.

This clone was counted a single time. The chain employs TRBV12-3 or TRBV12-4 and TRBJ1-5; D not certain. The CDR3 is 13 residues long. V was shortened by 3 bases and J by 11 bases, with 14 bases between the two germline ends. CDR3 DNA: TGTGCCAGCAGTTTTCAACCGAAAAAGGCCCAGCATTTT. It translates to CASSFQPKKAQHF.

This chain uses TRBV6-4 with TRBJ2-1; D is ambiguous. The CDR3 runs 16 residues. Germline lookup yields CDR1 MRHNA and CDR2 SNTAGT. Trimming took off 6 bases at V and 0 bases at J, with 15 bases between the two ends. The CDR3 coding sequence is TGTGCCAGCAGCTTACGAGACTCGTTCTCCTACAATGAGCAGTTCTTC. It is translated as CASSLRDSFSYNEQFF.

This chain uses TRBV20-1 with TRBJ2-7; tentatively, D is TRBD1 (5 bases). Germline V gene lookup returns CDR1 DFQATT and CDR2 SNEGSKA (reference sequence). The V and J ends lost 3 bases and 3 bases respectively, with 9 bases between them. The CDR3 loop spans 12 amino acids. The chain's CDR3 is CSASDRDYEQYF. CDR3 DNA: TGCAGTGCTAGTGACAGAGACTACGAGCAGTACTTC.

This chain connects TRBV6-5 to TRBJ1-2; tentative D call: TRBD1 (5 bases). Germline CDR1 is MNHEY and CDR2 is SVGAGI. The CDR3 has 15 amino acids. Trimming took 6 bases from V and 5 from J, leaving 19 bases between them. CDR3 amino acids: CASSPINAGLYGYTF. The CDR3, as DNA: TGTGCCAGCAGCCCCATTAATGCAGGGTTGTATGGCTACACCTTC.

This clone has a single count. V usage is TRBV27 and J usage is TRBJ2-7; 9 bases align to TRBD1. J was trimmed by 3 bases and V by 4 bases; bases with no gene match: 7. The CDR3 runs 15 residues. Per germline, CDR1 MNHEY and CDR2 SMNVEV (reference sequence). Here the CDR3 DNA reads TGTGCCAGCAGTTCCTCGGGACAGGGACTCTACGAGCAGTACTTC. Translation: CASSSSGQGLYEQYF.

The chain employs TRBV24-1 and TRBJ2-1, with D perhaps TRBD1 (6 bases). V shed 3 bases and J shed 0 bases, with 11 bases lying between them. Germline CDR1 and CDR2: KGHDR and SFDVKD. CDR3 length: 16 residues. The CDR3 nucleotides read TGTGCCACCAGTGATCCGACAGGTAGCTCCTACAATGAGCAGTTCTTC. Protein product: CATSDPTGSSYNEQFF.

The genes are TRBV7-9 and TRBJ2-1; the D call may be TRBD1 or TRBD2 (5 bases each). CDR1 and CDR2 (germline): SEHNR, FQNEAQ (reference sequence). V was trimmed by 5 bases and J by 0 bases, leaving 11 bases between them. This CDR3 has 15 amino acids. The CDR3 DNA sequence: TGTGCCAGCAGCCTCCGGGACGACTCCTACAATGAGCAGTTCTTC. It yields the protein CASSLRDDSYNEQFF.

This chain links TRBV18 with TRBJ1-5; D is unclear. Deletions cut 1 base from V and 5 bases from J, with 9 bases between. Looked up from germline, CDR1 is KGHSH and CDR2 is LQKENI. The length of the CDR3 is 14 residues. This chain's CDR3 is CASSPQFGDQPQHF. In DNA, the CDR3 is TGTGCCAGCTCACCACAATTTGGTGATCAGCCCCAGCATTTT.

V gene TRBV27 combines with J gene TRBJ1-2, with TRBD1 matching 7 bases. The CDR3 spans 16 residues. V shed 3 bases and J 7 bases; nucleotides not matched to a gene: 14. Per germline, CDR1 MNHEY and CDR2 SMNVEV (reference sequence). CDR3 amino acids: CASSLRQGQATGGYTF. CDR3 in DNA: TGTGCCAGCAGTTTGCGACAGGGTCAGGCTACGGGTGGCTACACCTTC.

J is TRBJ2-7 and V is TRBV5-1; 8 bases map to TRBD2. Per germline, CDR1 SGHRS and CDR2 YFSETQ. J lost 7 bases, V lost 2 bases, and 17 bases had no gene match. This CDR3 contains 17 residues. CDR3 region: CASSLPGRGALLGEQYF. The CDR3, as DNA: TGCGCCAGCAGCTTACCTGGGCGGGGGGCCTTGTTAGGGGAGCAGTACTTC. Variable domain in full (rest from reference TRBV5-1 and TRBJ2-7): KAGVTQTPRYLIKTRGQQVTLSCSPISGHRSVSWYQQTPGQGLQFLFEYFSETQRNKGNFPGRFSGRQFSNSRSEMNVSTLELGDSALYLCASSLPGRGALLGEQYFGPGTRLTVT.

The DNA of the CDR3 is TGTGCCTGGAGTGTGTCGGACCTTAATGAAAAACTGTTTTTT. Amino acids: CAWSVSDLNEKLFF. The chain has TRBV30 and TRBJ1-4, with unresolved D. The germline V gene encodes CDR1 GTSNPN and CDR2 SVGIG (reference sequence). The CDR3 totals 14 residues. Trimming removed 0 bases at V and 4 bases at J, with 9 bases between.

Only a few counts were recorded for this clone. V is TRBV9 and J is TRBJ1-1; D remains unclear. The CDR3 runs 16 residues. Germline CDR1 and CDR2: SGDLS and YYNGEE. The V end lost 1 base, the J end lost 6 bases, and 19 bases lay between the germline ends. The CDR3 loop reads CASSVFDRTTRAEAFF. CDR3 in DNA: TGTGCCAGCAGCGTATTTGACCGCACTACGAGGGCTGAAGCTTTCTTT.

The V gene is TRBV5-6, the J gene TRBJ1-5; D unclear. V was trimmed by 4 bases and J by 3 bases, leaving 8 bases between them. The CDR3 has 13 residues. Per germline, CDR1 SGHDT and CDR2 YYEEEE. CDR3 protein: CASSTDNNQPQHF. In DNA, the CDR3 is TGTGCCAGCAGCACCGACAACAATCAGCCCCAGCATTTT.

V and J are TRBV3-1 (or the pseudogene TRBV3-2) and TRBJ2-5, with 11 bases fitting TRBD2. CDR3 length: 18 amino acids. V lost 0 bases, J lost 2 bases, and 8 bases stayed unmatched. In germline, CDR1 is LGHDT, CDR2 YNNKEL (reference sequence). The CDR3 region is CASSQDKVGLAEQETQYF. CDR3 DNA sequence: TGTGCCAGCAGCCAAGATAAGGTGGGACTAGCGGAACAAGAGACCCAGTACTTC.

The chain is built from TRBV18 and TRBJ1-1; D uncertain. CDR3 length: 12 amino acids. Germline V gene sequence: CDR1 KGHSH, CDR2 LQKENI. V was pared by 3 bases and J by 1 base, with 3 bases between. The CDR3 reads CASSPKNTEAFF. CDR3 DNA sequence: TGTGCCAGCTCACCGAAGAACACTGAAGCTTTCTTT. The variable domain in full, with the rest retrieved from reference TRBV18 and TRBJ1-1, is NAGVMQNPRHLVRRRGQEARLRCSPMKGHSHVYWYRQLPEEGLKFMVYLQKENIIDESGMPKERFSAEFPKEGPSILRIQQVVRGDSAAYFCASSPKNTEAFFGQGTRLTVV.

J is TRBJ2-7 and V is TRBV28; 7 nucleotides match TRBD1. This CDR3 is built from 13 residues. The V and J ends lost 6 bases and 4 bases, in that order; junction bases with no gene match: 6. Looked up from germline, CDR1 is MDHEN and CDR2 is SYDVKM. The DNA for the CDR3 is TGTGCCAGCAGACCCGTGGACAGGTACGAGCAGTACTTC. It specifies CASRPVDRYEQYF.

The V and J genes are TRBV7-9 and TRBJ2-5; D is undetermined. The CDR3 runs to 13 residues. V gave up 5 bases and J gave up 5 bases, with 12 bases separating them. Per the germline V gene, CDR1 is SEHNR and CDR2 is FQNEAQ (reference sequence). CDR3 coding DNA: TGTGCCAGCAGCCTTATCCCGTCGGAGACCCAGTACTTC. Protein: CASSLIPSETQYF.